This T cell receptor (beta chain) derives from a study of OX40 agonist ivuxolimab in advanced cancers. Findings and caveats of the study: Expansion of clones was among the lowest in partial responders at 0.1-3.0 mg/kg.

With respect to this clone: Its antigen is currently unknown.

Measured with immunoSEQ multiplex PCR; TCRdb has only the in-frame clones, and not every one. The table records some 73,000 clones, about nine tenths of them present only once. Cycle 7 day 1, cycle 4 day 1, and baseline were the timepoints at which blood was sampled. Germline V lookup: CDR1 SGHRS, CDR2 YFSETQ. This CDR3 comprises 20 residues. J gave up 8 bases and V 3 bases, and 19 bases lay outside the gene matches. This receptor was taken from an adult with an advanced solid tumor such as melanoma, head and neck, liver or kidney cancer. The specimen comprised CD4+ or CD8+ T cells sorted from blood, sampled in a trial of the OX40 agonist ivuxolimab. The gene calls are TRBV5-1 and TRBJ1-6; 11 bases fit TRBD1. The CDR3 sequence: CASSSSGWTGGAGMDSPLHF. The CDR3 nucleotides read TGCGCCAGCAGCTCTTCGGGCTGGACAGGGGGCGCTGGTATGGATTCACCCCTCCACTTT.